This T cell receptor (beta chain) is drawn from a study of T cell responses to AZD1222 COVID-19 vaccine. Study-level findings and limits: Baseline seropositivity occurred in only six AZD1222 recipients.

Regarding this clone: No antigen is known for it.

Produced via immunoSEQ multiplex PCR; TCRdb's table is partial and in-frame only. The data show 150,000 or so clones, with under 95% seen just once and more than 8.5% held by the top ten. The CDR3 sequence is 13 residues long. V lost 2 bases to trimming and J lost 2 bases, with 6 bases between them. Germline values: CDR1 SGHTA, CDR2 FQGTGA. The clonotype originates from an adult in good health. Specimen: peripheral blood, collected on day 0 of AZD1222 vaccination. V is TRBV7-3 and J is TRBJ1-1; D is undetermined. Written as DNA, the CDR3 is TGTGCCAGCAGCTTAGGAGCAAACACTGAAGCTTTCTTT. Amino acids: CASSLGANTEAFF.